This record concerns one T cell receptor beta chain sequence. Germline V gene data show CDR1 as SGHRS and CDR2 as YFSETQ. The CDR3 sequence is 16 residues long. V shed 4 bases and J shed 0 bases, with 14 bases lying between them. These data originate in a study of identical twins. Every donor was a healthy Caucasian. Unique molecular identifiers were in the cDNA, with template-switch universal primer binding. MiXCR, run by TCRdb on the 5' RACE reads, gives a single entry per CDR3 protein. The repertoire holds some 570,000 distinct CDR3 sequences, with 20% to 25% as singletons. A further study also used this sample, focusing on yellow fever vaccine responses in identical twins. That paper adds: Twins showed a vaccine T cell response that reportedly seemed partly convergent, partly personalized.

This sequence was found in a woman aged 18-30 years in good health. The chain couples TRBV5-1 to TRBJ2-1; tentatively, D is TRBD1 (7 bases). What was sequenced was CD4+ T cells sorted from blood. In DNA, the CDR3 is TGCGCCAGCAGCCGAGGAGGGGGCAGCTCCTACAATGAGCAGTTCTTC. It is translated as CASSRGGGSSYNEQFF.